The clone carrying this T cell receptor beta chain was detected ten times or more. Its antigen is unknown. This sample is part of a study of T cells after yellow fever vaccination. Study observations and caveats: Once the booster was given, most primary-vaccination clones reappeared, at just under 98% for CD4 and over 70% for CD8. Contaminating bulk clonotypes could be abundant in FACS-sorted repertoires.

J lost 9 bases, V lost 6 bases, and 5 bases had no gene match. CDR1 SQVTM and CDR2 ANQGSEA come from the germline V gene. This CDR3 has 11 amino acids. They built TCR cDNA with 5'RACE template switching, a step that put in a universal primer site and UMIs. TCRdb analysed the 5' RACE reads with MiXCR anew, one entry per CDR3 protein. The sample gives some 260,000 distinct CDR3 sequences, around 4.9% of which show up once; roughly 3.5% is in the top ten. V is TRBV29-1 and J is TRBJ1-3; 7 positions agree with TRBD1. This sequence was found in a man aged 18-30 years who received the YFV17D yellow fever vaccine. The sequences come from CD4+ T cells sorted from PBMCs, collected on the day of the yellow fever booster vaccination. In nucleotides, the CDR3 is TGCAGCGTCAGACAGGGTACCACCATATATTTT. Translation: CSVRQGTTIYF.